This T cell receptor beta chain derives from a study of blood T cell repertoires in COVID-19. Across the whole study: Samples came from the United States, Italy and Spain, spanning acute and convalescent COVID-19. From T cells, B-cell-depleted T cells, or PBMCs came the material, which was cDNA or gDNA.

Germline CDR1 reads SGHNT; CDR2 reads YENEEA. CDR3 length: 11 amino acids. Trimming stripped 8 bases from V and 3 bases from J, with 7 bases between. Per the study methods: Researchers report that nucleated cell counts were estimated from reference gene primer amplification. Method: immunoSEQ multiplex PCR; TCRdb's copy keeps in-frame clones and lacks some. That table furnishes V, J and clone size, whereas the DNA furnished D and trimming. Altogether roughly 14,000 clones are present, around 85% being singletons, with the ten largest covering 15% to 20%. The rearrangement joins TRBV11-3 to TRBJ1-1; D is uncertain. This clonotype was sampled from a human donor with active COVID-19. The donor label of this sample is uncertain. The sample consisted of peripheral blood. CDR3 DNA sequence: TGTGCCAGCGTGCGGGACACTGAAGCTTTCTTT. Protein product: CASVRDTEAFF.